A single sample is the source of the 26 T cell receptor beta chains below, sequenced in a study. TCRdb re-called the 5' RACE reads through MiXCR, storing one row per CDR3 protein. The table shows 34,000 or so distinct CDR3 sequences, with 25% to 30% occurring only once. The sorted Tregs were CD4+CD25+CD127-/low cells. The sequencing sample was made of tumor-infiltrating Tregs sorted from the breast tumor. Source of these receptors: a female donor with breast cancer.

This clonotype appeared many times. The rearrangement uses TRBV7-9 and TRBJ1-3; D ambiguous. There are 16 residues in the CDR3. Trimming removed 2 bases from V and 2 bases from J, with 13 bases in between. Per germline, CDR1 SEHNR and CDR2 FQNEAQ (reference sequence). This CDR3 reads CASSLTVQKAGNTIYF. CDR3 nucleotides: TGTGCCAGCAGCTTAACAGTACAGAAAGCTGGAAACACCATATATTTT.

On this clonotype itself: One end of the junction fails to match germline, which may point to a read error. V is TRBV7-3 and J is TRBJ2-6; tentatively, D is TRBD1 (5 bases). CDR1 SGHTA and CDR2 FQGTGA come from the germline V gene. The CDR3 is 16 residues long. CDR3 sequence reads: CASSPGRVTGANALTF. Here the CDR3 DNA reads TGTGCCAGTAGCCCCGGCAGGGTGACTGGGGCCAACGCCCTGACTTTC. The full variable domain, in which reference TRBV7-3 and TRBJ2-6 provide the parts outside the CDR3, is GAGVSQTPSNKVTEKGKYVELRCDPISGHTALYWYRQSLGQGPEFLIYFQGTGAADDSGLPNDRFFAVRPEGSVSTLKIQRTERGDSAVYLCASSPGRVTGANALTFGAGSRLTVL.

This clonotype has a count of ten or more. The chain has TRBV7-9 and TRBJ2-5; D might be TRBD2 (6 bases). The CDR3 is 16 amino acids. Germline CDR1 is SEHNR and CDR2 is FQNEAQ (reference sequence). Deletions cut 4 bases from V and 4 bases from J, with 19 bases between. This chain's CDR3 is CASSSNRRGNVETQYF. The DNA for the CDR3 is TGTGCCAGCAGCTCAAACCGCCGCGGGAATGTAGAGACCCAGTACTTC.

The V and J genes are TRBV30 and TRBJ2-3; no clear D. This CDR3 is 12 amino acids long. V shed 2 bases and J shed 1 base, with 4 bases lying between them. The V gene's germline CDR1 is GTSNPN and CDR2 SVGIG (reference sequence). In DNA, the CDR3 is TGTGCCTGGAGTTATGGCACAGATACGCAGTATTTT. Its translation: CAWSYGTDTQYF.

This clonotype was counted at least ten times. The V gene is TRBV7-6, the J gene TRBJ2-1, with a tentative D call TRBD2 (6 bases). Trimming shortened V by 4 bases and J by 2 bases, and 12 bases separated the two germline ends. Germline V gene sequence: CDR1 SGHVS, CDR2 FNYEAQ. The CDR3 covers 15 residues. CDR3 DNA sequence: TGTGCCAGCAGCTCCCTGGCGGGGCCCTACAATGAGCAGTTCTTC. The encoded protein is CASSSLAGPYNEQFF.

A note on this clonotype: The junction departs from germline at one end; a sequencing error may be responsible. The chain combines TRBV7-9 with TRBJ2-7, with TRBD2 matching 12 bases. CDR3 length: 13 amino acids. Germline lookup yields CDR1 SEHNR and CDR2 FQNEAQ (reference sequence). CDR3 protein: CASSRLTSGSPLF. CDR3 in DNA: TGTGCCAGCAGCCGTCTGACTAGCGGGAGCCCCTTGTTC.

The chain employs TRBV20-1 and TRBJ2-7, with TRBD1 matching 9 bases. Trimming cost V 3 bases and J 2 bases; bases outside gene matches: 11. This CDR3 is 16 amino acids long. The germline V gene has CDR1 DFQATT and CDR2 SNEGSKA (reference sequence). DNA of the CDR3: TGCAGTGCTAGGGGGTACCGGGACAGGGACCCCTACGAGCAGTACTTC. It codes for CSARGYRDRDPYEQYF.

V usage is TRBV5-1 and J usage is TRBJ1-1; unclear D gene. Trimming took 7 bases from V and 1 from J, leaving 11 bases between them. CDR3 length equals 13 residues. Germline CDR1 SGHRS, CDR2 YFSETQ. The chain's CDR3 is CASQPRENTEAFF. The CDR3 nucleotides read TGCGCCAGCCAACCAAGGGAGAACACTGAAGCTTTCTTT.

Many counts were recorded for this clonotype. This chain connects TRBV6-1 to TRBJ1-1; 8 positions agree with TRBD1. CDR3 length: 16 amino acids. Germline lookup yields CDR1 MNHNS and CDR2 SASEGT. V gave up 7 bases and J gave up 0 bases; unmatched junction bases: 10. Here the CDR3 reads CASKGWTGTLNTEAFF. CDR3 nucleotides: TGTGCCAGCAAGGGATGGACAGGGACTTTGAACACTGAAGCTTTCTTT.

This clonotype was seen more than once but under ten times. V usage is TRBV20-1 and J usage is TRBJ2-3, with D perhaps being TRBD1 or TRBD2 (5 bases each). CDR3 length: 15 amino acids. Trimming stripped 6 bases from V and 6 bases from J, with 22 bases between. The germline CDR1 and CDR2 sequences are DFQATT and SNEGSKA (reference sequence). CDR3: CSAKTPGPSLDTQYF. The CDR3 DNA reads TGCAGTGCCAAGACTCCGGGGCCTAGCTTGGATACGCAGTATTTT.

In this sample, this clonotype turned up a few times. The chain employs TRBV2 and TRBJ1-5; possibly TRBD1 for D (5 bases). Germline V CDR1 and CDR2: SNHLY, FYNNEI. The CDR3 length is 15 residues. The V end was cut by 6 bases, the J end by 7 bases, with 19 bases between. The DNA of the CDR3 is TGTGCCAGCAGGGCCCGGGGGACGGAAACCCAGCCCCAGCATTTT. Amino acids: CASRARGTETQPQHF.

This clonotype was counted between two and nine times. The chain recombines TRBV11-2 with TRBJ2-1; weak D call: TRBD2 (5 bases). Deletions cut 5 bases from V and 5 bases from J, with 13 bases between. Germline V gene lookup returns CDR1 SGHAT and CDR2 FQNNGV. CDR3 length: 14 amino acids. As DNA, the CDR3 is TGTGCCAGCAGCCCATCGCGGGTCAACAATGAGCAGTTCTTC. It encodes CASSPSRVNNEQFF.

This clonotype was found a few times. CDR3 bases: TGTGCCAGCAGCTCCTTGACGACAGGACGGTATGCTGGAAACACCATATATTTT. Translated: CASSSLTTGRYAGNTIYF. The chain couples TRBV11-2 to TRBJ1-3; perhaps TRBD1 as D (6 bases). CDR1 and CDR2 from the germline V gene are SGHAT and FQNNGV. There are 18 residues in the CDR3. Trimming cost V 4 bases and J 2 bases, with 21 bases left between them.

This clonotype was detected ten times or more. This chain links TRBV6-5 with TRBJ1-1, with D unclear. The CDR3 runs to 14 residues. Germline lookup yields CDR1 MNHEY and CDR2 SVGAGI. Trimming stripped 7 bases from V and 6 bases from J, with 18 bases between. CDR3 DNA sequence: TGTGCCAGCACCCCCGGAGGGAGAGGATCTGAAGCTTTCTTT. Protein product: CASTPGGRGSEAFF.

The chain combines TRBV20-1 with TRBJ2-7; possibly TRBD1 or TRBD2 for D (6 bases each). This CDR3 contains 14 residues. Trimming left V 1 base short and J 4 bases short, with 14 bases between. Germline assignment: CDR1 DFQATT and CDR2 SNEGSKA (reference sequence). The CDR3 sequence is CSARVPRGRYEQYF. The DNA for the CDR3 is TGCAGTGCTAGAGTTCCACGGGGGCGGTACGAGCAGTACTTC.

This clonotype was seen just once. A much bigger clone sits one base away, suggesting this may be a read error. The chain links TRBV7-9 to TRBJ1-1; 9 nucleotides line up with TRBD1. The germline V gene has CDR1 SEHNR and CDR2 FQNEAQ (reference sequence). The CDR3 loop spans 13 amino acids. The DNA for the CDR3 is TGTGCCAGCAGCTTCACAGGGGGCTCTGAAGCTTCCTTT. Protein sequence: CASSFTGGSEASF.

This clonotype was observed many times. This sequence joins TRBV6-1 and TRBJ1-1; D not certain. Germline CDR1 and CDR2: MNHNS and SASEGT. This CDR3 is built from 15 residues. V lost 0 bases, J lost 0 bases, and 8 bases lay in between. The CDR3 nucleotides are TGTGCCAGCAGTGAAGCGGTGCCTCTGAACACTGAAGCTTTCTTT. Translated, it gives CASSEAVPLNTEAFF.

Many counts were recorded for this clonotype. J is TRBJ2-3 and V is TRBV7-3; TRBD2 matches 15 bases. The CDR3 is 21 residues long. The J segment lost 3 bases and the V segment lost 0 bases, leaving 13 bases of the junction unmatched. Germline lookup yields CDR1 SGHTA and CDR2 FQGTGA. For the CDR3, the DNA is TGTGCCAGCAGCTTAACCCCCGGACTAGCGGGAGGGCCCGGCTTGACAGATACGCAGTATTTT. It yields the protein CASSLTPGLAGGPGLTDTQYF. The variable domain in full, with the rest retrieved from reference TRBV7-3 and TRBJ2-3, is GAGVSQTPSNKVTEKGKYVELRCDPISGHTALYWYRQSLGQGPEFLIYFQGTGAADDSGLPNDRFFAVRPEGSVSTLKIQRTERGDSAVYLCASSLTPGLAGGPGLTDTQYFGPGTRLTVL.

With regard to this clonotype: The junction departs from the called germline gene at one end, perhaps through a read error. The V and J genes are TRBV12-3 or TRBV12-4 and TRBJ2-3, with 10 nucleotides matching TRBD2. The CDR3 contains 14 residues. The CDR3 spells CASGLGLAADTQYF. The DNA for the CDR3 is TGTGCCAGCGGTTTAGGACTAGCGGCAGATACGCAGTATTTT.

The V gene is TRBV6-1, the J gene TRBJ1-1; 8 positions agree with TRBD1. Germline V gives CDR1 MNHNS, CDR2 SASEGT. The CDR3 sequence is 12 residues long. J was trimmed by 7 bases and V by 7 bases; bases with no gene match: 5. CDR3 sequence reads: CASILGQGEAFF. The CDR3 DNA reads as TGTGCCAGCATCCTAGGACAGGGTGAAGCTTTCTTT.

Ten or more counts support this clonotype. The chain's CDR3 is CASSDSPPSGYYNEQFF. CDR3 DNA sequence: TGTGCCAGCAGTGACTCCCCGCCTAGCGGGTACTACAATGAGCAGTTCTTC. The V gene is TRBV25-1, the J gene TRBJ2-1, with TRBD2 matching over 8 bases. Germline V gene sequence: CDR1 MGHDK, CDR2 SYGVNS. CDR3 length equals 17 residues. With V trimmed by 3 bases and J by 3 bases, 10 bases remained unmatched.

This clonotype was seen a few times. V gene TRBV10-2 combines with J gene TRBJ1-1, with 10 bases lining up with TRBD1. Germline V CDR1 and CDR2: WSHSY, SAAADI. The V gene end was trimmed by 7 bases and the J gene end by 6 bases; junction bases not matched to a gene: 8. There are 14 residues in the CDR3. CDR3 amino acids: CASTRDRGLSEAFF. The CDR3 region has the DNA TGCGCCAGCACTAGAGACAGGGGGCTTTCTGAAGCTTTCTTT.

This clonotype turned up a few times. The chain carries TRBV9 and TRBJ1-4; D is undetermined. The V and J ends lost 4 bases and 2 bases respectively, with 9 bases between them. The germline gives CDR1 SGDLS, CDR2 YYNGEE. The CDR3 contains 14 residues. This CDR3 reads CASSPRATNEKLFF. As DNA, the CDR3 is TGTGCCAGCAGCCCTAGGGCGACTAATGAAAAACTGTTTTTT.

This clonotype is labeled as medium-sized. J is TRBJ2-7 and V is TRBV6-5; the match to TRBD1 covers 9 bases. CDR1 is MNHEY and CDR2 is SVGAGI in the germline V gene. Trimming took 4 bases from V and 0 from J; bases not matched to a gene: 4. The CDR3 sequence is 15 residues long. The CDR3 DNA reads TGTGCCAGCAGTTCTACGACAGGGGGCTCCTACGAGCAGTACTTC. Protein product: CASSSTTGGSYEQYF.

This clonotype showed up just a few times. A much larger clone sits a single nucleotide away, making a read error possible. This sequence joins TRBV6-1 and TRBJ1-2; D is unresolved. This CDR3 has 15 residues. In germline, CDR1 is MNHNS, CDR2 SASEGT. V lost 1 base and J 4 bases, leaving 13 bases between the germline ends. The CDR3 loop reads CASSEGVGSIYGYTF. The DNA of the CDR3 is TGTGCCAGCAGTGAAGGAGTAGGTTCGATCTATGGCTACACCTTC.

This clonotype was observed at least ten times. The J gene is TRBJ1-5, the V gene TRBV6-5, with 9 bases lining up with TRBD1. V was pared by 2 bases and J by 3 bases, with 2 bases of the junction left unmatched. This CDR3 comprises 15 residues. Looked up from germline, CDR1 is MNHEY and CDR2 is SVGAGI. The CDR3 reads CASSYRTGDNQPQHF. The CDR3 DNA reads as TGTGCCAGCAGTTACAGGACAGGGGACAATCAGCCCCAGCATTTT.